The present entry profiles one T cell receptor (beta chain) with its context. The library protocol tagged individual cDNA molecules with unique molecular identifiers. TCRdb independently ran MiXCR on the 5' RACE reads; one entry per CDR3 protein. This table has about 60,000 distinct CDR3 sequences, around 5.6% appearing once. This sample was taken from a study of early T cells in non-severe SARS-CoV-2 infection. Study information: The study sequenced bulk RNA from unsorted whole blood, with chains unpaired.

Per the germline V gene, CDR1 is DFQATT and CDR2 is SNEGSKA (reference sequence). The CDR3 has 14 residues. The ends lost 6 bases at V and 4 bases at J; junction bases unmatched: 5. Sequencing was carried out using whole blood. The chain employs TRBV20-1 and TRBJ2-5; 13 positions agree with TRBD2. The receptor comes from an adult who was a healthcare worker with PCR-confirmed SARS-CoV-2 infection or an uninfected control (not recorded which). DNA of the CDR3: TGCAGTGCGAGGAGACTAGCGGGGGGAGAGACCCAGTACTTC. Translation: CSARRLAGGETQYF.